The 21 T cell receptor beta chains below come from one sample, sequenced in a study of PD-1 blockade in mismatch repair-deficient tumors. The data were produced by immunoSEQ multiplex PCR, yet TCRdb's version contains in-frame clones alone and is incomplete. The sample has some 70,000 clones, 70% to 80% seen once. The specimen comprised peripheral blood, sampled 2 weeks after starting pembrolizumab. Receptors were obtained from an adult with mismatch repair-deficient cancer.

This chain uses TRBV7-9 with TRBJ2-1; D uncertain. Trimming pared 1 base from V and 7 bases from J, leaving 11 bases between. This CDR3 is 14 amino acids long. Germline-derived CDR1 and CDR2 are SEHNR and FQNEAQ (reference sequence). The CDR3 DNA follows: TGTGCCAGCAGCTTAGGTCAAGGGTCGAATGAGCAGTTCTTC. This codes for CASSLGQGSNEQFF.

The rearrangement links TRBV10-1 to TRBJ2-1; 8 nucleotides agree with TRBD2. V gave up 3 bases and J gave up 7 bases; unmatched junction bases: 5. The germline V gene encodes CDR1 WNHNN and CDR2 SYGVQD (reference sequence). The CDR3 has 14 amino acids. The CDR3 DNA follows: TGCGCCAGCAGTGATCAAGCGGGAGTGAATGAGCAGTTCTTC. Protein sequence: CASSDQAGVNEQFF.

This chain joins TRBV5-6 and TRBJ1-2, with no clear D. Germline V gene sequence: CDR1 SGHDT, CDR2 YYEEEE. This CDR3 is built from 14 residues. The V end was cut by 1 base, the J end by 2 bases, with 9 bases between. CDR3 sequence: CASSLLQGNYGYTF. CDR3 nucleotide sequence: TGTGCCAGCAGCTTGTTGCAAGGGAACTATGGCTACACCTTC.

The V gene is TRBV9, the J gene TRBJ2-7; TRBD2 matches 7 bases. The germline V gene has CDR1 SGDLS and CDR2 YYNGEE. This CDR3 region has 15 residues. J was trimmed by 5 bases and V by 3 bases; bases with no gene match: 11. CDR3 in amino acids: CASSATGGPSHEQYF. The DNA for the CDR3 is TGTGCCAGCAGCGCAACGGGAGGCCCTTCCCACGAGCAGTACTTC.

For the CDR3, the DNA is TGTGCCAGCTCACCAATATACAACACTGAAGCTTTCTTT. It yields the protein CASSPIYNTEAFF. The rearrangement links TRBV18 to TRBJ1-1; unclear D gene. CDR1 and CDR2 from the germline V gene are KGHSH and LQKENI. CDR3 length equals 13 residues. Trimming left V 2 bases short and J 2 bases short, with 6 bases between.

The CDR3 sequence: CASSVEGEQYF. Written as DNA, the CDR3 is TGTGCCAGCAGCGTAGAGGGGGAGCAGTACTTC. The chain carries TRBV7-9 and TRBJ2-7, with D possibly called TRBD1 or TRBD2 (5 bases each). Deletions cut 5 bases from V and 7 bases from J, with 9 bases between. CDR1 and CDR2 (germline): SEHNR, FQNEAQ (reference sequence). The CDR3 totals 11 residues.

The chain joins TRBV5-6 to TRBJ2-7, with D unclear. Germline CDR1 reads SGHDT; CDR2 reads YYEEEE. This CDR3 comprises 15 residues. The V end lost 0 bases, the J end lost 5 bases, and 15 bases lay between the germline ends. The CDR3 bases are TGTGCCAGCAGCTTGGCCGCTTTCTTCGGCGACGAGCAGTACTTC. Protein sequence: CASSLAAFFGDEQYF.

The chain carries TRBV5-1 and TRBJ2-3, with 13 bases identical to TRBD2. V shed 3 bases, J shed 8 bases, and the junction held 3 bases outside the gene matches. The CDR3 has 14 amino acids. In germline, CDR1 is SGHRS, CDR2 YFSETQ. CDR3 protein: CASSSGTSGTTQYF. CDR3 DNA: TGCGCCAGCAGCTCTGGGACTAGCGGGACTACGCAGTATTTT.

J is TRBJ2-7 and V is TRBV29-1; 10 nucleotides align to TRBD1. V trimming: 7 bases; J trimming: 2 bases; junction bases outside the gene matches: 8. Germline loops: CDR1 SQVTM, CDR2 ANQGSEA. The length of the CDR3 is 14 residues. CDR3 sequence reads: CSGWGGTGAYEQYF. The CDR3, as DNA: TGCAGCGGATGGGGGGGGACAGGGGCCTACGAGCAGTACTTC.

This chain joins TRBV4-1 and TRBJ2-1; possibly TRBD1 for D (5 bases). The V gene's germline CDR1 is MGHRA and CDR2 YSYEKL. This CDR3 comprises 15 residues. V was shortened by 4 bases and J by 0 bases, with 10 bases between the two germline ends. The CDR3 bases are TGCGCCAGCAGCCCCCGGACAAGCTCCTACAATGAGCAGTTCTTC. Amino acids: CASSPRTSSYNEQFF.

The rearrangement uses TRBV7-9 and TRBJ1-1; no clear D. Trimming cost V 2 bases and J 5 bases, with 9 bases left between them. Germline assignment: CDR1 SEHNR and CDR2 FQNEAQ (reference sequence). The CDR3 contains 13 residues. Here the CDR3 DNA reads TGTGCCAGCAGCTTACCAAAAATTACTGAAGCTTTCTTT. Protein sequence: CASSLPKITEAFF.

This clone has only a few counts. V is TRBV10-1 and J is TRBJ2-7; no firm D call. The ends were cut back, 3 bases at V and 7 bases at J, with 7 bases in the middle. The CDR3 has 11 amino acids. Germline loops: CDR1 WNHNN, CDR2 SYGVQD (reference sequence). The CDR3 DNA reads as TGCGCCAGCAGTGACTCGAGGGAGCAGTACTTC. This gives the protein CASSDSREQYF.

The chain couples TRBV4-2 to TRBJ2-5; 14 bases map to TRBD2. J was trimmed by 4 bases and V by 2 bases; bases with no gene match: 9. CDR1 is LGHNA and CDR2 is YNFKEQ in the germline V gene. The CDR3 sequence is 18 residues long. CDR3: CASSQPGLAGEGGETQYF. DNA for the CDR3: TGTGCCAGCAGCCAACCGGGACTAGCGGGAGAAGGTGGAGAGACCCAGTACTTC.

This chain uses TRBV6-5 with TRBJ1-5; TRBD1 aligns across 8 bases. V shed 3 bases and J 3 bases; nucleotides not matched to a gene: 7. The CDR3 totals 16 residues. Germline loops: CDR1 MNHEY, CDR2 SVGAGI. CDR3 residues: CASSYTSGGNNQPQHF. The CDR3 nucleotides read TGTGCCAGCAGTTATACCTCAGGGGGCAACAATCAGCCCCAGCATTTT.

The genes are TRBV10-1 and TRBJ2-2, with D possibly TRBD1 on 5 matching bases. Germline loops: CDR1 WNHNN, CDR2 SYGVQD (reference sequence). CDR3 size: 13 residues. Deletions cut 6 bases from V and 2 bases from J, with 7 bases between. The chain's CDR3 is CASSQGNTGELFF. The DNA of the CDR3 is TGCGCCAGCAGCCAGGGTAACACCGGGGAGCTGTTTTTT.

This chain uses TRBV20-1 with TRBJ1-3; tentatively, D is TRBD1 (5 bases). This CDR3 region has 11 residues. V lost 2 bases, J lost 10 bases, and 9 bases lay in between. The germline V gene has CDR1 DFQATT and CDR2 SNEGSKA (reference sequence). This CDR3 is CSARTGSTIYF. The CDR3 DNA sequence: TGCAGTGCTAGAACAGGTTCTACCATATATTTT.

This clone was observed a handful of times. The germline gene is not matched at one end of the junction; a read error may be the cause. The V gene is TRBV7-7, the J gene TRBJ2-3, with D unresolved. CDR1 SSHAT and CDR2 FNYEAQ come from the germline V gene (reference sequence). The CDR3 spans 14 residues. The CDR3 bases are TGTGCTAGCAGCCTAGTGGGGTCCGCAGATACGCAGTATTTT. Its translation: CASSLVGSADTQYF.

The gene calls are TRBV7-9 and TRBJ1-4; no clear D gene. CDR1 and CDR2 (germline): SEHNR, FQNEAQ (reference sequence). The CDR3 consists of 15 residues. V lost 2 bases and J 6 bases, leaving 13 bases between the germline ends. The CDR3 reads CASSLPGPQDEKLFF. As DNA, the CDR3 is TGTGCCAGCAGCTTACCCGGGCCGCAGGATGAAAAACTGTTTTTT.

The chain combines TRBV29-1 with TRBJ2-7; TRBD2 aligns across 12 bases. With 1 base clipped from V and 0 bases from J, the junction kept 7 bases outside the gene matches. CDR1 SQVTM and CDR2 ANQGSEA come from the germline V gene. The CDR3 spans 17 residues. The CDR3 nucleotides read TGCAGCGTTGAAGTGGATGGACTAGCGGGGAGCTCCTACGAGCAGTACTTC. Translating gives CSVEVDGLAGSSYEQYF.

The table lists this clone with a few counts. The chain joins TRBV4-1 to TRBJ1-3, with a weak D call TRBD1 (5 bases). There are 15 residues in the CDR3. V lost 1 base and J lost 4, with 11 bases in between. Germline CDR1 and CDR2: MGHRA and YSYEKL. DNA for the CDR3: TGCGCCAGCAGCCAAGGCAGGGAAGGCGGAAACACCATATATTTT. This sequence encodes CASSQGREGGNTIYF.

This clone was seen once. The V call is TRBV27, the J call TRBJ2-3, with unresolved D. Germline V gene data show CDR1 as MNHEY and CDR2 as SMNVEV (reference sequence). The CDR3 has 15 residues. Trimming cost V 4 bases and J 3 bases, with 14 bases left between them. CDR3 in amino acids: CASSSGIGRTDTQYF. CDR3 in DNA: TGTGCCAGCAGTTCCGGAATAGGGCGAACAGATACGCAGTATTTT.